These T cell receptor beta chains were read from a single sample in a study of T cell responses to AZD1222 COVID-19 vaccine. The data were produced by immunoSEQ multiplex PCR, yet TCRdb's version contains in-frame clones alone and is incomplete. The table includes 90,000 to 95,000 clones, over 75% detected once. The source material was peripheral blood, sampled on day 0 of AZD1222 vaccination. The receptors were sampled from an adult in good health. The CDR3 runs from the conserved cysteine through the conserved F or W. The D gene is left open where the match is weak. Clone sizes are given selectively: once, few, many, or a class where the clone is expanded.

length	size	V	J	D	CDR3
14	.	TRBV2	TRBJ1-2	.	CASSGGPTNYGYTF
14	.	TRBV4-2	TRBJ1-2	TRBD1	CASSHSDRAQGYTF
11	.	TRBV5-8	TRBJ2-7	.	CASSPNYEQYF
15	.	TRBV9	TRBJ2-7	.	CASSTSGQTSYEQYF
15	few	TRBV7-2	TRBJ1-5	.	CASSLGQGSNQPQHF
15	.	TRBV3-1/TRBV3-2	TRBJ2-2	.	CASSQGRGAAGELFF
15	.	TRBV6-5	TRBJ1-3	TRBD1	CASSYSGTGRDTIYF
16	.	TRBV6-2/TRBV6-3	TRBJ2-1	.	CASSPVLVPRDNEQFF
13	.	TRBV11-2	TRBJ2-5	.	CASSQRGQGTQYF
16	.	TRBV15	TRBJ2-7	.	CATSRGAAEGGYEQYF
16	.	TRBV6-6	TRBJ2-7	.	CASSYSKTSFNQEQYF
14	.	TRBV6-5	TRBJ1-1	.	CASSNQGLNTEAFF
17	.	TRBV11-2	TRBJ1-6	.	CASSLVSVRSYNSPLHF
13	.	TRBV3-1/TRBV3-2	TRBJ2-1	.	CASRPTGYNEQFF
15	once	TRBV3-1/TRBV3-2	TRBJ2-1	.	CASRFDGQTYNEQFF
15	few	TRBV6-5	TRBJ1-6	.	CASSYTGGIDSPLHF
15	.	TRBV9	TRBJ2-3	TRBD1	CASSVGQGAGDTQYF
14	.	TRBV7-3	TRBJ1-1	.	CASSPQGEGTEAFF
11	.	TRBV20-1	TRBJ1-2	.	CSAKRSYGYTF
15	.	TRBV7-2	TRBJ1-2	.	CASSLDNRGETGYTF
16	.	TRBV25-1	TRBJ1-6	.	CASSVGTLGENSPLHF
16	.	TRBV18	TRBJ2-2	TRBD1	CASSLGQSFNTGELFF
14	.	TRBV27	TRBJ2-7	.	CASSLSYQSYEQYF
14	.	TRBV7-2	TRBJ2-7	.	CASSSGTIFYEQYF
13	.	TRBV12-3/TRBV12-4	TRBJ2-3	TRBD2	CASSNGEGDTQYF
13	.	TRBV2	TRBJ1-6	.	CASSPVANSPLHF
14	.	TRBV5-4	TRBJ2-6	.	CASSLYAGANVLTF
17	.	TRBV5-8	TRBJ2-6	.	CASSLGVYYSGANVLTF